This T cell receptor beta chain stems from a study of CD8+CD57+ T cells in acquired aplastic anemia. Looked up from germline, CDR1 is LNHDA and CDR2 is SQIVND (reference sequence). This CDR3 contains 16 residues. V gave up 4 bases and J gave up 1 base; unmatched junction bases: 5. Using genomic DNA as the template, TCR beta VDJ and CDR3 profiling was carried out. In TCRdb, the reads were re-called with MiXCR into one record per CDR3 protein. This repertoire shows a few hundred thousand distinct CDR3 sequences, 50% to 65% found once; its top ten account for approximately 1.3%. Notes on the study in general: No significant patient-versus-control difference appeared in CD8+ Simpson's diversity.

Selection for sequencing was limited to patients who had shown CD8+CD57+ cell expansion by flow cytometry. Severe acquired aplastic anemia was the diagnosis recorded for all patients. In regard to this clonotype: Its antigen is unknown.

Source material: sorted CD4+, CD8+, or CD8+CD57+ T cells (not recorded which) from PBMCs. The clonotype originates from a human donor with aplastic anemia. The chain joins TRBV19 to TRBJ2-3; TRBD2 matches 10 bases. CDR3 sequence (DNA): TGTGCCAGTAGTAGGCTAGCGGGGGACCGCACAGATACGCAGTATTTT. This encodes CASSRLAGDRTDTQYF.